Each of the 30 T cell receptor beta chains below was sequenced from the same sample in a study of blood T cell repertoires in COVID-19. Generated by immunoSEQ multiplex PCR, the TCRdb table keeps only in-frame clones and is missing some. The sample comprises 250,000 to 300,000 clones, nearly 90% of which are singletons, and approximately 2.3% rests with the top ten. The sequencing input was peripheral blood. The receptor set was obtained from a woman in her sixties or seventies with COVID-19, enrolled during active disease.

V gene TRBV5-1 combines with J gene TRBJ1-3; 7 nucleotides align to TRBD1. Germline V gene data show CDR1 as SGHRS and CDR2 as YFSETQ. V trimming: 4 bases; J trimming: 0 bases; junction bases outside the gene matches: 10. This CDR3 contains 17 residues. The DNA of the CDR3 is TGCGCCAGCAGCCCTCGACAGGGAATTTCCTCTGGAAACACCATATATTTT. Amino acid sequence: CASSPRQGISSGNTIYF.

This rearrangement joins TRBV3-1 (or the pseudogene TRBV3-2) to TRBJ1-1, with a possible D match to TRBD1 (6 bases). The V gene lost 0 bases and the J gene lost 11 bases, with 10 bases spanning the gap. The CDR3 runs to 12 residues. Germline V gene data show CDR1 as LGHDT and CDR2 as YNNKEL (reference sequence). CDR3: CASSQDDRRAFF. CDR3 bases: TGTGCCAGCAGCCAAGATGACAGGAGGGCTTTCTTT.

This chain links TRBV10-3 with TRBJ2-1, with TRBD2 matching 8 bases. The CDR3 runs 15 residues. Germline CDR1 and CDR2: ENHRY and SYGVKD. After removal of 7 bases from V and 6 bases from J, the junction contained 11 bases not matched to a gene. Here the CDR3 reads CAITHEAGASNEQFF. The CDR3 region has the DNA TGTGCCATCACTCACGAAGCGGGGGCGAGCAATGAGCAGTTCTTC.

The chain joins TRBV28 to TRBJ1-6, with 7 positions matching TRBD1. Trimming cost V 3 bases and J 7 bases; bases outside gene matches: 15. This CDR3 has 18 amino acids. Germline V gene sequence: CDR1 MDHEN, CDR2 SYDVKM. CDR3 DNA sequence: TGTGCCAGCAGTTTCCTAAGGCTTAGACAGGGCCTAAATTCACCCCTCCACTTT. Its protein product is CASSFLRLRQGLNSPLHF.

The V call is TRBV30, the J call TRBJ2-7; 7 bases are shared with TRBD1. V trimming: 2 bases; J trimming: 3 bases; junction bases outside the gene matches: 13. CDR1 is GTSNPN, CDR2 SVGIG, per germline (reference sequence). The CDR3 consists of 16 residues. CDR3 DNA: TGTGCCTGGAGTCCACAGAGAACCCGGGACAGCTACGAGCAGTACTTC. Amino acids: CAWSPQRTRDSYEQYF. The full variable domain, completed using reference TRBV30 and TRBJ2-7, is SQTIHQWPATLVQPVGSPLSLECTVEGTSNPNLYWYRQAAGRGLQLLFYSVGIGQISSEVPQNLSASRPQDRQFILSSKKLLLSDSGFYLCAWSPQRTRDSYEQYFGPGTRLTVT.

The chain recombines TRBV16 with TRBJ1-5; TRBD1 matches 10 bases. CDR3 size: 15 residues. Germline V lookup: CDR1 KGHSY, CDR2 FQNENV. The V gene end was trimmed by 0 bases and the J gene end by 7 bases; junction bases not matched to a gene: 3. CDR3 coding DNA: TGTGCCAGCAGCCAATCTGGGACAGGGGAGCAGCCCCAGCATTTT. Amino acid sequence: CASSQSGTGEQPQHF.

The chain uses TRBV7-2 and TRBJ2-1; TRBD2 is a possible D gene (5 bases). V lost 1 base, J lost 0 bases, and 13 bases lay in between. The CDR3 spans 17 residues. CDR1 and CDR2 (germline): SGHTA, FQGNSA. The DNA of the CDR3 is TGTGCCAGCAGCTTAGTTGCGGGCCCTAGCTCCTACAATGAGCAGTTCTTC. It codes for CASSLVAGPSSYNEQFF.

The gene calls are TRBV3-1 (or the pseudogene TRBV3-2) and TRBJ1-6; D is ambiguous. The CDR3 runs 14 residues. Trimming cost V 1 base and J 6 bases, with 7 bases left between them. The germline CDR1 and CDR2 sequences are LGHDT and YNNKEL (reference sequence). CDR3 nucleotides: TGTGCCAGCAGCCAAGGAGGCAGTAATTCACCCCTCCACTTT. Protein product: CASSQGGSNSPLHF.

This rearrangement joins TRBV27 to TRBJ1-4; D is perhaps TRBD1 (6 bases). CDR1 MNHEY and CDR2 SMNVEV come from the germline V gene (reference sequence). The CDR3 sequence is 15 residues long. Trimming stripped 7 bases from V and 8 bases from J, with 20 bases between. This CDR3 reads CASTSTGHLGEKLFF. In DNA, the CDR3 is TGTGCCAGCACCTCAACGGGACACCTTGGGGAAAAACTGTTTTTT. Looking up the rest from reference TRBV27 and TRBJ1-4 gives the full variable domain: EAQVTQNPRYLITVTGKKLTVTCSQNMNHEYMSWYRQDPGLGLRQIYYSMNVEVTDKGDVPEGYKVSRKEKRNFPLILESPSPNQTSLYFCASTSTGHLGEKLFFGSGTQLSVL.

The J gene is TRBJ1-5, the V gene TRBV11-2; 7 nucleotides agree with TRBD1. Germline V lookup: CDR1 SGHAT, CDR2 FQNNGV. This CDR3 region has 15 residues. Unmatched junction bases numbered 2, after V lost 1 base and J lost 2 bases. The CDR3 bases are TGTGCCAGCAGCTTAGCCCAGGGGGGCAATCAGCCCCAGCATTTT. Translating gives CASSLAQGGNQPQHF.

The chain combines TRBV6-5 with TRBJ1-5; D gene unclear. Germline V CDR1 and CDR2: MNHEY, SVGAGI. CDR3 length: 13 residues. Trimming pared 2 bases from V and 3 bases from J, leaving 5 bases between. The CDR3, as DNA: TGTGCCAGCAGTTACCAGGACAATCAGCCCCAGCATTTT. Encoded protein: CASSYQDNQPQHF.

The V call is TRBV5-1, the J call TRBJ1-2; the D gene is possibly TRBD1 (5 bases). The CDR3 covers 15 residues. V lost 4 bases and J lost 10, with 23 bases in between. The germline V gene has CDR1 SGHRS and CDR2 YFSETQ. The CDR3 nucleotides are TGCGCCAGCAGCGAGGGACTTGGAGGGCGGGGATACTACACCTTC. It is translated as CASSEGLGGRGYYTF.

Here the CDR3 DNA reads TGTGCCAGCAGTGAAAACAGGAATCAGCCCCAGCATTTT. It is translated as CASSENRNQPQHF. The V gene is TRBV6-4, the J gene TRBJ1-5; possibly TRBD1 for D (5 bases). V lost 3 bases, J lost 4 bases, and 7 bases lay in between. This CDR3 is 13 amino acids long. Germline V gene data show CDR1 as MRHNA and CDR2 as SNTAGT.

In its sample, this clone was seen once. The CDR3, as DNA: TGTGCCTGGAGCACACTACAGGGGGCAGGTGGCTACACCTTC. This sequence encodes CAWSTLQGAGGYTF. The chain links TRBV30 to TRBJ1-2, with 9 positions matching TRBD1. V trimming: 3 bases; J trimming: 7 bases; junction bases outside the gene matches: 9. Germline V lookup: CDR1 GTSNPN, CDR2 SVGIG (reference sequence). The CDR3 is made up of 14 amino acids.

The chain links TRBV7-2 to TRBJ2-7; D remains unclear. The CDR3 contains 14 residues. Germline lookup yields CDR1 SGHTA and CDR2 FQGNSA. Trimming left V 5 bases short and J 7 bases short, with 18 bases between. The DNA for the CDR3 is TGTGCCAGCAGCCCCCAGTTAAACCCCGGGGAGCAGTACTTC. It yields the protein CASSPQLNPGEQYF. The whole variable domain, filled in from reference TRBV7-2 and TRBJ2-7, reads GAGVSQSPSNKVTEKGKDVELRCDPISGHTALYWYRQSLGQGLEFLIYFQGNSAPDKSGLPSDRFSAERTGGSVSTLTIQRTQQEDSAVYLCASSPQLNPGEQYFGPGTRLTVT.

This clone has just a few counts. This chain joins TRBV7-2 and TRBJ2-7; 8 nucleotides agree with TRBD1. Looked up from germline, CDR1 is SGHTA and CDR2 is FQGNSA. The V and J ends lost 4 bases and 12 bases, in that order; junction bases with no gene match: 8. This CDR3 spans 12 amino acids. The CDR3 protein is CASSSLDRDRYF. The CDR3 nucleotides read TGTGCCAGCAGCTCCCTGGACAGGGATCGGTACTTC.

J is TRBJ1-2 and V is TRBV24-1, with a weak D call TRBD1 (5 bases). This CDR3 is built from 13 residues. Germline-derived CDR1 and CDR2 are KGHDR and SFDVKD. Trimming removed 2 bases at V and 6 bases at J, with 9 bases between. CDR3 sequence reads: CATSDWRGDGYTF. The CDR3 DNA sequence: TGTGCCACCAGTGATTGGCGGGGGGATGGCTACACCTTC.

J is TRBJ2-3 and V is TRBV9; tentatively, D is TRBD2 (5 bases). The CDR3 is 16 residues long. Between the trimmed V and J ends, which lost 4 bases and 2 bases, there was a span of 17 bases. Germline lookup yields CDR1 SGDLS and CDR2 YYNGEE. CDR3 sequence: CASSRWGESPTDTQYF. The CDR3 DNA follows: TGTGCCAGCAGCCGATGGGGAGAATCCCCCACAGATACGCAGTATTTT.

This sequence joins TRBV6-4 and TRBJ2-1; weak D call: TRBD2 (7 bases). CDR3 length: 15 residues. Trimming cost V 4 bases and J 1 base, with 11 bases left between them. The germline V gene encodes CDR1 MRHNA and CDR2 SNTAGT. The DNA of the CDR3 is TGTGCCAGCAGTGCGGGGGGCCTATCCTACAATGAGCAGTTCTTC. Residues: CASSAGGLSYNEQFF.

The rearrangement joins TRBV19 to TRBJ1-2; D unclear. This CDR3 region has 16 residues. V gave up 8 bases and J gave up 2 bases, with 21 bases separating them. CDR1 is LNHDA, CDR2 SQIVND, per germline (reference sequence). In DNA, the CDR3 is TGTGCCAGTCAATCCTGGACGCCGGGGTCCAACTATGGCTACACCTTC. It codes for CASQSWTPGSNYGYTF.

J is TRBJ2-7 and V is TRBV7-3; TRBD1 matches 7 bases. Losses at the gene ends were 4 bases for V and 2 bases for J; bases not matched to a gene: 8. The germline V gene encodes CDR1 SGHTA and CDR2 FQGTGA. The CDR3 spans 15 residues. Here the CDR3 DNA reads TGTGCCAGCAGCTCCACAGGGGCACCTACCTACGAGCAGTACTTC. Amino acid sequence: CASSSTGAPTYEQYF.

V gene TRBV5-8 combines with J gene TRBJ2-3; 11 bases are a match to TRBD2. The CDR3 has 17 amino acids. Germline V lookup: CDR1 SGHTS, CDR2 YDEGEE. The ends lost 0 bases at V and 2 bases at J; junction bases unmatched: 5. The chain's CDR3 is CASSLGLAGGPTDTQYF. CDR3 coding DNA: TGTGCCAGCAGCTTGGGCCTAGCGGGGGGTCCCACAGATACGCAGTATTTT.

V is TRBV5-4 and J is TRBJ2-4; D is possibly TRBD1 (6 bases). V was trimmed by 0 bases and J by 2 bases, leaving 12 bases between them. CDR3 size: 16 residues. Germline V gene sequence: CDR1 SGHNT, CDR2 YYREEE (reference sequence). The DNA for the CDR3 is TGTGCCAGCAGCTTGGGCTGGGACATCTCCAAAAACATTCAGTACTTC. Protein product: CASSLGWDISKNIQYF.

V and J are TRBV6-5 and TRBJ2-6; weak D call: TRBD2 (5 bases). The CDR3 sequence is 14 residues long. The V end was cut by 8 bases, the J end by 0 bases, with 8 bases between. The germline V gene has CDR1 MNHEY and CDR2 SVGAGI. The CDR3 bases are TGTGCCAGCTCGGACTTCTCTGGGGCCAACGTCCTGACTTTC. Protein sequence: CASSDFSGANVLTF.

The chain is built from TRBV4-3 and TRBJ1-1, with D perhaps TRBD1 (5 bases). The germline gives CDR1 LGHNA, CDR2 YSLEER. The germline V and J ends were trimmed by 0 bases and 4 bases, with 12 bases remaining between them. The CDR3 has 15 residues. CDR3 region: CASSQDGGGITEAFF. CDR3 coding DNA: TGCGCCAGCAGCCAAGATGGGGGAGGGATCACTGAAGCTTTCTTT.

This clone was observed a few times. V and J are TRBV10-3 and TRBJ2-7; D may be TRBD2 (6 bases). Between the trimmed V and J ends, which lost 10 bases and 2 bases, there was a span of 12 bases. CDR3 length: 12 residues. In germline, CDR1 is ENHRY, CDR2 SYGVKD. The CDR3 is CATLSGPYEQYF. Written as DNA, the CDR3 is TGTGCCACCCTTAGCGGCCCCTACGAGCAGTACTTC.

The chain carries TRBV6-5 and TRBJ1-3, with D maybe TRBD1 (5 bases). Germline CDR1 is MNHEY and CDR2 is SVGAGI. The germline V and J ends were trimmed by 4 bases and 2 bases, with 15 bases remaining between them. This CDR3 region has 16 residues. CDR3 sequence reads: CASSSAGPAAGNTIYF. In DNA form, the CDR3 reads TGTGCCAGCAGTTCCGCGGGACCCGCTGCTGGAAACACCATATATTTT.

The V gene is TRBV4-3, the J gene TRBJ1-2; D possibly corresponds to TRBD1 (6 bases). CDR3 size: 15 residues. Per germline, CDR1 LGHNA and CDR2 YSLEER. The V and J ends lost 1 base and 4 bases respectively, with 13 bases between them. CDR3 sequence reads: CASSQGWGPGYGYTF. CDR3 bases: TGCGCCAGCAGCCAAGGTTGGGGGCCGGGCTATGGCTACACCTTC.

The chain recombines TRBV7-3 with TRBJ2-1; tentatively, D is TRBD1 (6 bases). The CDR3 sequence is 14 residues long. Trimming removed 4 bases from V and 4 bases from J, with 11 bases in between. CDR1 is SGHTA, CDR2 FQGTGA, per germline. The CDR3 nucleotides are TGTGCCAGCAGCTCTCCGACAGGTTACAATGAGCAGTTCTTC. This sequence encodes CASSSPTGYNEQFF.

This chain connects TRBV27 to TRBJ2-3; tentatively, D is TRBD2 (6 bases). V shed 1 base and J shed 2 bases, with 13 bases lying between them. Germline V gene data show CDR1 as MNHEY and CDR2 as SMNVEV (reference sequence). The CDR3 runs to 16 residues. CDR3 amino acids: CASSLYAGGYTDTQYF. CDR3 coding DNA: TGTGCCAGCAGTTTATATGCTGGGGGGTACACAGATACGCAGTATTTT.